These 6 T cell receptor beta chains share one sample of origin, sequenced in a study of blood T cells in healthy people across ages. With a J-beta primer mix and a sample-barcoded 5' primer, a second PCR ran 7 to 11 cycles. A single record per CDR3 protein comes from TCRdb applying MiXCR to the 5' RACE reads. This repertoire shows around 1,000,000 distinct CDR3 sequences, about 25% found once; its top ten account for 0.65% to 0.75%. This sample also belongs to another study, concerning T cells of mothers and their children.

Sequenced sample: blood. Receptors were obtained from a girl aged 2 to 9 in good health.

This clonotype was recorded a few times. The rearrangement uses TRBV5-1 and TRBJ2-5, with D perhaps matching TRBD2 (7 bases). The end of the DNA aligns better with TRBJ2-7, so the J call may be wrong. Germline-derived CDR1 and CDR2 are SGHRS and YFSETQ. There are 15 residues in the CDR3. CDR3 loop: CASSLEGEGFYEQYF. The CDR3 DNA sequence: TGCGCCAGCAGCTTGGAGGGGGAGGGATTCTACGAGCAGTACTTC.

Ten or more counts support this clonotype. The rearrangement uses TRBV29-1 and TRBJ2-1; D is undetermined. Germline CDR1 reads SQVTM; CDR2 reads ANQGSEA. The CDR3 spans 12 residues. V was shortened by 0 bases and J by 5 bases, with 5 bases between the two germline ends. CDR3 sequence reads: CSVEDPDNEQFF. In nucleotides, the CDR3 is TGCAGCGTTGAAGATCCGGACAATGAGCAGTTCTTC.

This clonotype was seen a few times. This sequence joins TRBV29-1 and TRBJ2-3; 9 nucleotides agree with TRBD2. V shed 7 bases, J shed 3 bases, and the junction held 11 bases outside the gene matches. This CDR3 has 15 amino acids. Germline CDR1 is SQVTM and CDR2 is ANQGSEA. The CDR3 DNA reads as TGCAGCGCCGACATCCTGCGGGAGGGAACAGATACGCAGTATTTT. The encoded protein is CSADILREGTDTQYF.

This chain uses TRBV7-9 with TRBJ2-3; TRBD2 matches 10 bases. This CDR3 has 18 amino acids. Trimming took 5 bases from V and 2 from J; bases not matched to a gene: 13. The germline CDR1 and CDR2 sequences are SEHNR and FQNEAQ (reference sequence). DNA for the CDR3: TGTGCCAGCAGCGAAATAACCGGGACTAGCGAAAACACAGATACGCAGTATTTT. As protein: CASSEITGTSENTDTQYF.

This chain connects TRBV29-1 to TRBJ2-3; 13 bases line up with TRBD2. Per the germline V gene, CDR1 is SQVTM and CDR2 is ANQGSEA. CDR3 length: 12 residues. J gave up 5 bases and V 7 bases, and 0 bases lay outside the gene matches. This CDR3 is CSGTSGGDTQYF. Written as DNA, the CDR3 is TGCAGCGGGACTAGCGGGGGAGATACGCAGTATTTT.

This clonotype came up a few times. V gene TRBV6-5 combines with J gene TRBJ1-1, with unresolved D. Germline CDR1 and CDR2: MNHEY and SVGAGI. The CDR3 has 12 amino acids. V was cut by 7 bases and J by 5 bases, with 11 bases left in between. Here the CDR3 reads CASNVGGTEAFF. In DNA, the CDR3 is TGTGCCAGCAACGTGGGTGGGACTGAAGCTTTCTTT.